These T cell receptor beta chains were read from a single sample in a study of human T cells and chemical hapten exposure. TCRdb re-called the RACE reads with MiXCR, one entry per CDR3 protein. The table includes about 84,000 distinct CDR3 sequences, 10% detected once. The starting material was whole blood, obtained in connection with sensitization to the hapten diphenylcyclopropenone (DPC). Receptors originate from a woman between 45 and 65 years old with alopecia areata. Some clones in this sample may be carry-over from other donors' samples. Each CDR3 is given with its conserved first and last residue. A row's size may be missing; if present it is once, few, many or a size class.

size	J	V	CDR3
many	TRBJ1-4	TRBV27	CASSLTGASNEKLFF
many	TRBJ1-2	TRBV7-9	CASSLTGGSQGYTF
many	TRBJ2-1	TRBV7-2	CASSYQSRDRRPYEQFF
.	TRBJ2-7	TRBV28	CASSSPMGGGRAYEQYF
many	TRBJ2-2	TRBV7-8	CASRELPAGELFF
few	TRBJ1-1	TRBV6-5	CASSSLGQMNTEAFF
many	TRBJ2-3	TRBV7-8	CASSLALLAGGNTQYF
.	TRBJ2-1	TRBV30	CAWSYPGSGYNEQFF
few	TRBJ2-3	TRBV27	CASSQRVPPSTDTQYF
few	TRBJ2-1	TRBV4-3	CASSQDPPSYGLGTADNEQFF
few	TRBJ2-3	TRBV7-2	CASSSSLGSGRDTQYF
.	TRBJ2-7	TRBV15	CATSRDKGTGQYF
many	TRBJ2-3	TRBV20-1	CSAFRSSGTSTDTQYF
many	TRBJ2-3	TRBV11-2	CASSLSHTDTQYF
few	TRBJ2-5	TRBV2	CASSVLFGTQYF
.	TRBJ2-1	TRBV28	CASSPPLAEQFF
many	TRBJ1-2	TRBV20-1	CSARDRGQSYGYTF
.	TRBJ2-2	TRBV19	CASSFSSENTGELFF
many	TRBJ1-4	TRBV20-1	CSARGWIGRVGSATNEKLFF
many	TRBJ2-1	TRBV3-1	CASSRPGQGYNEQFF
.	TRBJ1-6	TRBV5-6	CASSFSMGNSPLHF
few	TRBJ2-7	TRBV6-6	CASSPLAIFSYEQYF
.	TRBJ2-7	TRBV18	CASSPAGSNYEQYF
few	TRBJ1-1	TRBV3-1	CASRRNTEAFF
.	TRBJ2-2	TRBV29-1	CSVGRDGDTTGELFF
.	TRBJ1-1	TRBV7-7	CASSFLGVGTEAFF
many	TRBJ2-7	TRBV28	CASSSPGQRYEQYF
few	TRBJ1-2	TRBV7-9	CASSPGQAGGYTF
many	TRBJ2-3	TRBV20-1	CSARPSGSTDTQYF
many	TRBJ2-3	TRBV28	CASSFRGGRDTQYF
medium-sized	TRBJ2-1	TRBV20-1	CSARSHRGNEQFF
.	TRBJ1-1	TRBV20-1	CSASEAFF
.	TRBJ2-5	TRBV7-8	CASSLNRLGGEETQYF
.	TRBJ2-4	TRBV7-8	CASSLEGMAKNIQYF
.	TRBJ2-7	TRBV20-1	CSAARSAYEQYF
many	TRBJ2-6	TRBV4-2	CASSPRLAGVDSGANVLTF
.	TRBJ1-1	TRBV2	CASLPNGHNTEAFF
many	TRBJ2-4	TRBV11-2	CASSYFSGAGRNIQYF
many	TRBJ2-3	TRBV30	CAQDRGETDTQYF
.	TRBJ1-5	TRBV20-1	CSAGTRDSRNQPQHF
few	TRBJ2-2	TRBV11-2	CASSSDPSPGELFF
many	TRBJ2-1	TRBV7-8	CASSLPANEQFF
.	TRBJ1-1	TRBV30	CAWMRGMNTEAFF
many	TRBJ2-1	TRBV27	CASHPRVAGEQFF
few	TRBJ2-7	TRBV11-2	CASSPGQNSYEQYF
.	TRBJ2-3	TRBV20-1	CSASSSGRSADTQYF
many	TRBJ2-7	TRBV29-1	CSARGGGSVRPYEQYF
.	TRBJ2-3	TRBV7-2	CAGEPGWGTDTQYF
many	TRBJ2-6	TRBV4-1	CASSQGQGNSGANVLTF
.	TRBJ2-1	TRBV7-6	CASSHAGLANEQFF
.	TRBJ2-3	TRBV5-4	CASSLAGADTQYF
many	TRBJ2-3	TRBV20-1	CSANPGTQYF
many	TRBJ2-3	TRBV20-1	CSAIFASTDTQYF
many	TRBJ1-2	TRBV3-1	CASSRTDYGYTF
many	TRBJ1-6	TRBV20-1	CSAREDADDNSPLHF
.	TRBJ1-5	TRBV2	CASRARDGNNQPQHF
.	TRBJ1-2	TRBV10-2	CASSESAAPGGYTF
many	TRBJ2-4	TRBV29-1	CSVEGPGGNIQYF
many	TRBJ2-1	TRBV7-2	CASSSGGFSRNEQFF